Presented here are 31 T cell receptor beta chains from one specimen sequenced in a study of blood T cell repertoires in COVID-19. Method: immunoSEQ multiplex PCR; TCRdb's copy keeps in-frame clones and lacks some. Of 150,000 to 200,000 clones listed, approximately 91% were seen once; the top ten hold roughly 2%. Sequenced input: peripheral blood. The receptors were sampled from a man in his late teens or twenties with acute or convalescent COVID-19.

V and J are TRBV18 and TRBJ1-6, with 10 positions matching TRBD1. The CDR3 extends over 15 amino acids. From germline, CDR1 is KGHSH and CDR2 LQKENI. The trim removed 4 bases at V and 7 bases at J, leaving 4 bases unmatched. Here the CDR3 DNA reads TGTGCCAGCTCACTACTGGACAGGGGGAATTCACCCCTCCACTTT. It is translated as CASSLLDRGNSPLHF.

The J gene is TRBJ1-3, the V gene TRBV29-1; 7 positions agree with TRBD1. This CDR3 is 14 amino acids long. With 4 bases clipped from V and 3 bases from J, the junction kept 6 bases outside the gene matches. Germline CDR1 reads SQVTM; CDR2 reads ANQGSEA. The CDR3: CSVAYRGGGNTIYF. CDR3 DNA: TGCAGCGTTGCGTACAGGGGAGGTGGAAACACCATATATTTT.

The chain recombines TRBV5-6 with TRBJ1-5; D unclear. V was trimmed by 5 bases and J by 6 bases, leaving 21 bases between them. The CDR3 totals 16 residues. The germline CDR1 and CDR2 sequences are SGHDT and YYEEEE. CDR3 DNA: TGTGCCAGCAGTAGAGGGTCAGCCCTATTTGGTCAGCCCCAGCATTTT. Translation gives CASSRGSALFGQPQHF. The whole variable domain, remainder taken from reference TRBV5-6 and TRBJ1-5, is DAGVTQSPTHLIKTRGQQVTLRCSPKSGHDTVSWYQQALGQGPQFIFQYYEEEERQRGNFPDRFSGHQFPNYSSELNVNALLLGDSALYLCASSRGSALFGQPQHFGDGTRLSIL.

The chain couples TRBV6-5 to TRBJ2-2; D might be TRBD2 (6 bases). Germline lookup yields CDR1 MNHEY and CDR2 SVGAGI. Trimming stripped 7 bases from V and 5 bases from J, with 17 bases between. This CDR3 spans 15 amino acids. CDR3 amino acids: CASTPWREETGELFF. The CDR3 DNA is TGTGCCAGCACCCCCTGGAGGGAGGAAACCGGGGAGCTGTTTTTT.

This chain uses TRBV27 with TRBJ1-1; 8 bases are shared with TRBD1. V shed 6 bases, J shed 3 bases, and the junction held 3 bases outside the gene matches. Germline V gene lookup returns CDR1 MNHEY and CDR2 SMNVEV (reference sequence). The CDR3 sequence is 13 residues long. The CDR3 DNA reads TGTGCCAGCAGCCTACAGGGGGACACTGAAGCTTTCTTT. This translates into CASSLQGDTEAFF.

The gene calls are TRBV19 and TRBJ1-3; D may be TRBD1 (5 bases). The CDR3 spans 18 residues. CDR1 and CDR2 from the germline V gene are LNHDA and SQIVND (reference sequence). V lost 8 bases, J lost 0 bases, and 23 bases lay in between. The CDR3 sequence is CASGIEGARISSGNTIYF. CDR3 bases: TGTGCCAGTGGGATCGAAGGGGCGCGAATCAGCTCTGGAAACACCATATATTTT.

The chain uses TRBV6-5 and TRBJ2-7; D gene unclear. This CDR3 comprises 14 residues. Germline lookup yields CDR1 MNHEY and CDR2 SVGAGI. V lost 4 bases and J 2 bases, leaving 12 bases between the germline ends. The CDR3 DNA reads as TGTGCCAGCAGTTCCCCAGTTAACCCCTACGAGCAGTACTTC. Its protein is CASSSPVNPYEQYF.

This clone was counted a single time. This chain uses TRBV18 with TRBJ2-2; 8 positions match TRBD1. Trimming cost V 5 bases and J 0 bases; bases outside gene matches: 5. From germline, CDR1 is KGHSH and CDR2 LQKENI. The length of the CDR3 is 16 residues. The CDR3 nucleotides are TGTGCCAGCTCAGATAGGACAGGGACGAACACCGGGGAGCTGTTTTTT. This translates into CASSDRTGTNTGELFF.

The chain carries TRBV6-5 and TRBJ2-7, with D hard to call. V lost 4 bases and J lost 6, with 19 bases in between. This CDR3 contains 15 residues. Germline CDR1 reads MNHEY; CDR2 reads SVGAGI. CDR3 in amino acids: CASSSQAFPLSEQYF. DNA of the CDR3: TGTGCCAGCAGTTCCCAAGCGTTCCCCCTCTCCGAGCAGTACTTC.

This clone was detected once. V gene TRBV2 combines with J gene TRBJ2-1, with D possibly being TRBD2 (5 bases). Trimming took 8 bases from V and 6 from J, leaving 5 bases between them. CDR3 length: 10 residues. CDR1 and CDR2 from the germline V gene are SNHLY and FYNNEI. The CDR3 loop is CASEGNEQFF. DNA for the CDR3: TGTGCCAGCGAGGGCAATGAGCAGTTCTTC.

This clone was recorded once. This sequence joins TRBV20-1 and TRBJ2-1, with 12 bases identical to TRBD2. There are 14 residues in the CDR3. The germline CDR1 and CDR2 sequences are DFQATT and SNEGSKA (reference sequence). The J segment lost 8 bases and the V segment lost 3 bases, leaving 5 bases of the junction unmatched. Here the CDR3 reads CSASQLAGGHEQFF. CDR3 DNA sequence: TGCAGTGCTAGTCAGCTAGCGGGAGGGCATGAGCAGTTCTTC.

The rearrangement links TRBV19 to TRBJ1-1; 8 bases are a match to TRBD1. CDR1 LNHDA and CDR2 SQIVND come from the germline V gene (reference sequence). This CDR3 has 15 residues. Trimming took 1 base from V and 4 from J; bases not matched to a gene: 5. The chain's CDR3 is CASSIVTGGSTEAFF. The CDR3 nucleotides read TGTGCCAGTAGTATAGTAACAGGGGGGAGCACTGAAGCTTTCTTT.

The rearrangement links TRBV7-6 to TRBJ2-5; 7 bases agree with TRBD2. J gave up 5 bases and V 4 bases, and 10 bases lay outside the gene matches. Germline CDR1 reads SGHVS; CDR2 reads FNYEAQ. The CDR3 spans 15 residues. The CDR3 DNA sequence: TGTGCCAGCAGCTCTCTTGGCGGGAGAGGTGAGACCCAGTACTTC. Translating it yields CASSSLGGRGETQYF.

This chain joins TRBV18 and TRBJ1-6; D perhaps matches TRBD1 (6 bases). The CDR3 is 15 amino acids. CDR1 is KGHSH and CDR2 is LQKENI in the germline V gene. V lost 6 bases and J lost 5, with 14 bases in between. The CDR3 is CASSLERGNNSPLHF. The CDR3 DNA reads as TGTGCCAGCTCCTTGGAAAGGGGGAATAATTCACCCCTCCACTTT.

A word on this clone: Within the sample, other DNA sequences also encode this same CDR3. The chain couples TRBV29-1 to TRBJ1-1, with 8 bases matching TRBD1. With V trimmed by 6 bases and J by 4 bases, 4 bases remained unmatched. The CDR3 has 12 amino acids. Germline V gene sequence: CDR1 SQVTM, CDR2 ANQGSEA. The CDR3 sequence: CSVGQGGTEAFF. Written as DNA, the CDR3 is TGCAGCGTCGGACAGGGAGGCACTGAAGCTTTCTTT.

The rearrangement links TRBV13 to TRBJ1-6, with D unclear. The CDR3 loop spans 14 amino acids. With 5 bases removed from V and 5 bases from J, the gap between germline ends came to 10 bases. The germline V gene has CDR1 PRHDT and CDR2 FYEKMQ (reference sequence). This chain's CDR3 is CASSPTQNNSPLHF. CDR3 DNA: TGTGCCAGCAGCCCGACACAAAATAATTCACCCCTCCACTTT.

On this clone itself: The same CDR3 is also encoded by other DNA sequences in this sample. The V call is TRBV9, the J call TRBJ2-1; TRBD2 matches at 8 bases. Trimming at V came to 2 bases and at J to 0 bases, leaving 1 base not matched to a gene. Germline V gene lookup returns CDR1 SGDLS and CDR2 YYNGEE. This CDR3 spans 15 amino acids. CDR3 sequence reads: CASSVSGGSYNEQFF. The CDR3 DNA sequence: TGTGCCAGCAGCGTGAGCGGGGGCTCCTACAATGAGCAGTTCTTC.

V is TRBV4-1 and J is TRBJ1-4; perhaps TRBD1 as D (5 bases). Germline V gene sequence: CDR1 MGHRA, CDR2 YSYEKL. The CDR3 extends over 14 amino acids. V lost 2 bases and J 7 bases, leaving 11 bases between the germline ends. The CDR3 loop is CASSQRQGIEKLFF. CDR3 nucleotide sequence: TGCGCCAGCAGCCAAAGGCAGGGAATTGAAAAACTGTTTTTT.

The J gene is TRBJ1-5, the V gene TRBV9; maybe TRBD1 (6 bases). The CDR3 runs 14 residues. Deletions cut 0 bases from V and 10 bases from J, with 14 bases between. The germline V gene has CDR1 SGDLS and CDR2 YYNGEE. The CDR3 DNA reads as TGTGCCAGCAGCGTAGGGACAGCTCAAGGTCCCCAGCATTTT. It translates to CASSVGTAQGPQHF.

This sequence joins TRBV24-1 and TRBJ1-2; 9 nucleotides match TRBD1. This CDR3 contains 16 residues. CDR1 and CDR2 from the germline V gene are KGHDR and SFDVKD. V shed 4 bases and J 4 bases; nucleotides not matched to a gene: 9. Written as DNA, the CDR3 is TGTGCCACCAGTGACCCCGACAGGGGGGACCTCTATGGCTACACCTTC. Translation gives CATSDPDRGDLYGYTF.

The chain employs TRBV5-1 and TRBJ2-7; D is perhaps TRBD1 (6 bases). The CDR3 totals 15 residues. Germline assignment: CDR1 SGHRS and CDR2 YFSETQ. Trimming cost V 4 bases and J 2 bases, with 16 bases left between them. CDR3 nucleotides: TGCGCCAGCAGCCCTCGGGACATAGTAACCTACGAGCAGTACTTC. Encoded protein: CASSPRDIVTYEQYF.

CDR3 sequence reads: CASSFLGTGDAFF. Written as DNA, the CDR3 is TGTGCCAGCAGCTTCTTAGGGACAGGGGACGCTTTCTTT. The J gene is TRBJ1-1, the V gene TRBV11-2, with 10 bases aligning to TRBD1. This CDR3 has 13 amino acids. Trimming cost V 3 bases and J 11 bases; bases outside gene matches: 6. Germline CDR1 and CDR2: SGHAT and FQNNGV.

The rearrangement links TRBV27 to TRBJ1-5, with 9 positions matching TRBD1. This CDR3 spans 16 amino acids. Trimming at V came to 5 bases and at J to 3 bases, leaving 8 bases not matched to a gene. Germline assignment: CDR1 MNHEY and CDR2 SMNVEV (reference sequence). The CDR3, as DNA: TGTGCCAGCAGTCCACGGACAGGGGCCTCCAATCAGCCCCAGCATTTT. This encodes CASSPRTGASNQPQHF.

V is TRBV30 and J is TRBJ1-1; a weak D match, TRBD1 (5 bases). CDR1 and CDR2 (germline): GTSNPN, SVGIG (reference sequence). This CDR3 has 13 amino acids. V shed 4 bases and J shed 4 bases, with 13 bases lying between them. CDR3 sequence reads: CAWTKTEITEAFF. The DNA of the CDR3 is TGTGCCTGGACTAAGACAGAAATCACTGAAGCTTTCTTT.

The chain has TRBV4-1 and TRBJ2-7, with 14 nucleotides matching TRBD2. After removal of 4 bases from V and 4 bases from J, the junction contained 12 bases not matched to a gene. CDR3 length equals 18 residues. Germline CDR1 and CDR2: MGHRA and YSYEKL. CDR3 coding DNA: TGCGCCAGCAGCCTTATATCGGCCGGGACTAGCGGGAGTTACGAGCAGTACTTC. Translation: CASSLISAGTSGSYEQYF.

The V call is TRBV3-1 (or the pseudogene TRBV3-2), the J call TRBJ1-2; D is perhaps TRBD1 (5 bases). The germline CDR1 and CDR2 sequences are LGHDT and YNNKEL (reference sequence). The CDR3 consists of 12 residues. V was pared by 4 bases and J by 3 bases, with 6 bases between. The CDR3 reads CASSPGHYGYTF. The DNA for the CDR3 is TGTGCCAGCAGCCCAGGGCACTATGGCTACACCTTC.

The chain couples TRBV5-1 to TRBJ2-7; 8 nucleotides align to TRBD2. The CDR3 contains 18 residues. The germline CDR1 and CDR2 sequences are SGHRS and YFSETQ. V dropped 1 base and J dropped 0; count of bases not matched to a gene: 12. The CDR3 reads CASSLRYARTSNSYEQYF. The CDR3 DNA reads as TGCGCCAGCAGCTTGAGGTATGCAAGGACTAGCAACTCCTACGAGCAGTACTTC.

The J gene is TRBJ2-1, the V gene TRBV7-9; TRBD2 agrees at 11 bases. Germline lookup yields CDR1 SEHNR and CDR2 FQNEAQ (reference sequence). The ends lost 0 bases at V and 6 bases at J; junction bases unmatched: 7. The CDR3 is 17 amino acids. CDR3 sequence (DNA): TGTGCCAGCAGCTTAGCTTCGCTAGCGGGAGGTTCCAATGAGCAGTTCTTC. Translated, it gives CASSLASLAGGSNEQFF.

About this clone itself: This sample includes further DNA sequences coding for the same CDR3. The chain employs TRBV5-1 and TRBJ1-5, with 7 bases fitting TRBD1. J gave up 5 bases and V 3 bases, and 2 bases lay outside the gene matches. CDR3 length: 13 amino acids. In germline, CDR1 is SGHRS, CDR2 YFSETQ. The CDR3 protein is CASSSGQDQPQHF. The CDR3 bases are TGCGCCAGCAGCTCCGGACAGGATCAGCCCCAGCATTTT.

This chain links TRBV6-5 with TRBJ2-2, with 7 bases lining up with TRBD2. Germline V lookup: CDR1 MNHEY, CDR2 SVGAGI. There are 15 residues in the CDR3. The V gene end was trimmed by 0 bases and the J gene end by 5 bases; junction bases not matched to a gene: 3. DNA for the CDR3: TGTGCCAGCAGTTACTCGAGCGGGGTAACCGGGGAGCTGTTTTTT. Translated: CASSYSSGVTGELFF.

A note on this clone: One junction end does not reproduce the germline sequence, and a read error may be involved. The chain carries TRBV5-6 and TRBJ1-2, with D tentatively TRBD1 (5 bases). This CDR3 contains 13 residues. Germline V lookup: CDR1 SGHDT, CDR2 YYEEEE. The CDR3 sequence is CASSSGTKYGYTF. The DNA of the CDR3 is TGTGCCAGCAGCTCCGGGACTAAATATGGCTACACCTTC.